What follows are 26 T cell receptor beta chains derived from one specimen sequenced in a study of shared clonotypes between healthy human individuals. Measured with immunoSEQ multiplex PCR; TCRdb has only the in-frame clones, and not every one. The sample has 2.5 million or so clones, around 94% seen once. The sample taken for sequencing was naive CD4+ T cells sorted from blood. As for subset: CD45RA+ positively selected. The receptor set was obtained from a man younger than 35 in good health.

J is TRBJ2-1 and V is TRBV6-5; D is perhaps TRBD1 (5 bases). Germline V gene sequence: CDR1 MNHEY, CDR2 SVGAGI. The CDR3 contains 12 residues. Deletions cut 1 base from V and 13 bases from J, with 11 bases between. The CDR3 reads CASSYLTGQQFF. CDR3 nucleotide sequence: TGTGCCAGCAGTTACTTGACTGGACAACAGTTCTTC.

The CDR3 protein is CASNRDRGADTQYF. The CDR3, as DNA: TGTGCCAGCAACCGGGACAGGGGGGCAGATACGCAGTATTTT. The gene calls are TRBV6-1 and TRBJ2-3; TRBD1 agrees at 11 bases. The CDR3 contains 14 residues. J was trimmed by 4 bases and V by 7 bases; bases with no gene match: 4. CDR1 and CDR2 from the germline V gene are MNHNS and SASEGT.

J is TRBJ1-3 and V is TRBV4-3; D unresolved. Trimming took 1 base from V and 0 from J, leaving 10 bases between them. The CDR3 sequence is 16 residues long. CDR1 is LGHNA, CDR2 YSLEER, per germline. CDR3 amino acids: CASSQVATVSGNTIYF. The CDR3 nucleotides are TGCGCCAGCAGCCAAGTCGCTACGGTCTCTGGAAACACCATATATTTT.

V and J are TRBV9 and TRBJ2-2, with D perhaps TRBD2 (5 bases). CDR1 is SGDLS and CDR2 is YYNGEE in the germline V gene. The V and J ends lost 1 base and 6 bases respectively, with 10 bases between them. The CDR3 covers 14 residues. DNA for the CDR3: TGTGCCAGCAGCGTATTTAGCGCGGCCGGGGAGCTGTTTTTT. Translated, it gives CASSVFSAAGELFF.

This chain links TRBV6-5 with TRBJ2-1, with D maybe TRBD2 (6 bases). In germline, CDR1 is MNHEY, CDR2 SVGAGI. This CDR3 comprises 15 residues. V gave up 6 bases and J gave up 4 bases, with 16 bases separating them. CDR3 region: CASSTGTRRYNEQFF. As DNA, the CDR3 is TGTGCCAGCAGCACCGGGACTCGACGTTACAATGAGCAGTTCTTC.

This CDR3 is CASSVEGRERETSGNTIYF. CDR3 nucleotides: TGTGCCAGCAGCGTAGAAGGCAGGGAGAGGGAGACCTCTGGAAACACCATATATTTT. The chain joins TRBV9 to TRBJ1-3; a possible D gene is TRBD1 (5 bases). Germline V gene sequence: CDR1 SGDLS, CDR2 YYNGEE. The CDR3 covers 19 residues. V lost 0 bases and J lost 0, with 19 bases in between. Variable domain in full (rest from reference TRBV9 and TRBJ1-3): DSGVTQTPKHLITATGQRVTLRCSPRSGDLSVYWYQQSLDQGLQFLIQYYNGEERAKGNILERFSAQQFPDLHSELNLSSLELGDSALYFCASSVEGRERETSGNTIYFGEGSWLTVV.

Concerning this clone: The junction departs from germline at one end; a sequencing error may be responsible. The same CDR3 arises from other DNA sequences in this sample as well. The chain couples TRBV15 to TRBJ1-1; D unclear. CDR3 length: 14 amino acids. The germline V gene has CDR1 LNHNV and CDR2 YYDKDF (reference sequence). The CDR3 DNA follows: TGTGCCACCAGCAGAGAGCTGGATTATGGTGAAGCTTTTTTT. It specifies CATSRELDYGEAFF.

The chain has TRBV2 and TRBJ2-3; weak D call: TRBD1 (5 bases). CDR1 and CDR2 (germline): SNHLY, FYNNEI. Trimming stripped 3 bases from V and 2 bases from J, with 9 bases between. This CDR3 contains 14 residues. As DNA, the CDR3 is TGTGCCAGCAGTGATGGGGCTGACACAGATACGCAGTATTTT. Its translation: CASSDGADTDTQYF.

The chain couples TRBV5-1 to TRBJ2-1; D gene ambiguous. Trimming shortened V by 2 bases and J by 5 bases, and 14 bases separated the two germline ends. Germline CDR1 reads SGHRS; CDR2 reads YFSETQ. This CDR3 region has 15 residues. The chain's CDR3 is CASSFGAPIDNEQFF. In DNA form, the CDR3 reads TGCGCCAGCAGCTTCGGAGCCCCCATCGACAATGAGCAGTTCTTC.

As regards this clone: The junction and the germline gene differ at one end; a read error may be behind it. This chain links TRBV7-7 with TRBJ2-5; D is perhaps TRBD1 or TRBD2 (5 bases each). CDR3 size: 15 residues. The germline V gene encodes CDR1 SSHAT and CDR2 FNYEAQ (reference sequence). CDR3 amino acids: CASSLGGAREETQYF. Here the CDR3 DNA reads TGTGCTAGCAGCTTAGGTGGGGCGAGGGAAGAGACCCAGTACTTC.

This chain joins TRBV6-4 and TRBJ2-2; the match to TRBD2 covers 9 bases. V gave up 0 bases and J gave up 5 bases; unmatched junction bases: 7. In germline, CDR1 is MRHNA, CDR2 SNTAGT. This CDR3 spans 17 amino acids. This CDR3 reads CASSDSIGLAGTGELFF. CDR3 sequence (DNA): TGTGCCAGCAGTGACTCGATTGGGCTAGCGGGAACCGGGGAGCTGTTTTTT.

In this sample, this clone turned up a few times. The V and J genes are TRBV6-1 and TRBJ1-3; 8 nucleotides line up with TRBD1. This CDR3 comprises 16 residues. The V gene's germline CDR1 is MNHNS and CDR2 SASEGT. V dropped 2 bases and J dropped 3; count of bases not matched to a gene: 6. CDR3 nucleotide sequence: TGTGCCAGCAGTGAACCCGGACAGGGTGGTGGAAACACCATATATTTT. This sequence encodes CASSEPGQGGGNTIYF.

This clone was detected a few times. The chain joins TRBV10-2 to TRBJ2-5; 8 bases fit TRBD1. The germline CDR1 and CDR2 sequences are WSHSY and SAAADI. The CDR3 has 14 amino acids. The ends lost 2 bases at V and 5 bases at J; junction bases unmatched: 4. In nucleotides, the CDR3 is TGCGCCAGCAGTGAGGCAGGGGGCCTGGAGACCCAGTACTTC. Its translation: CASSEAGGLETQYF.

This chain links TRBV18 with TRBJ2-7; the D gene is possibly TRBD2 (7 bases). Per germline, CDR1 KGHSH and CDR2 LQKENI. The CDR3 has 15 residues. V was pared by 3 bases and J by 5 bases, with 17 bases between. The CDR3 is CASSPGGQTLHEQYF. Written as DNA, the CDR3 is TGTGCCAGCTCACCGGGGGGGCAGACTTTACACGAGCAGTACTTC. Full variable domain (missing parts from reference TRBV18 and TRBJ2-7): NAGVMQNPRHLVRRRGQEARLRCSPMKGHSHVYWYRQLPEEGLKFMVYLQKENIIDESGMPKERFSAEFPKEGPSILRIQQVVRGDSAAYFCASSPGGQTLHEQYFGPGTRLTVT.

The chain carries TRBV5-1 and TRBJ2-5; 10 nucleotides line up with TRBD2. Losses at the gene ends were 2 bases for V and 1 base for J; bases not matched to a gene: 5. The germline gives CDR1 SGHRS, CDR2 YFSETQ. This CDR3 is 16 amino acids long. CDR3 in amino acids: CASSFDVAGGQETQYF. As DNA, the CDR3 is TGCGCCAGCAGCTTCGACGTAGCGGGAGGCCAAGAGACCCAGTACTTC. The full variable domain, in which reference TRBV5-1 and TRBJ2-5 provide the parts outside the CDR3, is KAGVTQTPRYLIKTRGQQVTLSCSPISGHRSVSWYQQTPGQGLQFLFEYFSETQRNKGNFPGRFSGRQFSNSRSEMNVSTLELGDSALYLCASSFDVAGGQETQYFGPGTRLLVL.

This sequence joins TRBV18 and TRBJ2-1; TRBD1 might be the D (6 bases). V gave up 4 bases and J gave up 0 bases, with 10 bases separating them. This CDR3 contains 15 residues. CDR1 and CDR2 (germline): KGHSH, LQKENI. The CDR3 nucleotides are TGTGCCAGCTCACGACGGGACACCTCCTACAATGAGCAGTTCTTC. Amino acid sequence: CASSRRDTSYNEQFF. Filled out from reference TRBV18 and TRBJ2-1, the complete variable domain reads NAGVMQNPRHLVRRRGQEARLRCSPMKGHSHVYWYRQLPEEGLKFMVYLQKENIIDESGMPKERFSAEFPKEGPSILRIQQVVRGDSAAYFCASSRRDTSYNEQFFGPGTRLTVL.

The CDR3, as DNA: TGTGCCTGGAGCTCAGGGGGAGTCGACGAGCAGTACTTC. This codes for CAWSSGGVDEQYF. The chain carries TRBV30 and TRBJ2-7, with 7 bases that match TRBD1. CDR1 and CDR2 (germline): GTSNPN, SVGIG (reference sequence). The CDR3 consists of 13 residues. V trimming: 3 bases; J trimming: 5 bases; junction bases outside the gene matches: 7. Full variable domain (remainder filled in from reference TRBV30 and TRBJ2-7): SQTIHQWPATLVQPVGSPLSLECTVEGTSNPNLYWYRQAAGRGLQLLFYSVGIGQISSEVPQNLSASRPQDRQFILSSKKLLLSDSGFYLCAWSSGGVDEQYFGPGTRLTVT.

The CDR3 is CAISRPGGNTEAFF. The CDR3 region has the DNA TGTGCCATCAGTCGCCCCGGTGGGAACACTGAAGCTTTCTTT. The gene calls are TRBV10-3 and TRBJ1-1; D is uncertain. This CDR3 has 14 amino acids. V gave up 5 bases and J gave up 1 base, with 11 bases separating them. In germline, CDR1 is ENHRY, CDR2 SYGVKD.

In this sample, this clone turned up once. V usage is TRBV6-5 and J usage is TRBJ2-3; D is ambiguous. The V end was cut by 2 bases, the J end by 5 bases, with 14 bases between. This CDR3 comprises 15 residues. Per germline, CDR1 MNHEY and CDR2 SVGAGI. The CDR3 loop reads CASSYRSPKVDTQYF. The CDR3 bases are TGTGCCAGCAGTTACCGGAGTCCGAAGGTAGATACGCAGTATTTT.

The rearrangement uses TRBV14 and TRBJ1-6, with 7 bases aligning to TRBD1. The germline V gene encodes CDR1 SGHDN and CDR2 FVKESK. The ends lost 2 bases at V and 10 bases at J; junction bases unmatched: 5. CDR3 length: 14 amino acids. CDR3 amino acids: CASSQQGGRSPLHF. The CDR3 nucleotides are TGTGCCAGCAGCCAACAGGGGGGGCGATCACCCCTCCACTTT. Supplemented by reference TRBV14 and TRBJ1-6, the full variable domain reads EAGVTQFPSHSVIEKGQTVTLRCDPISGHDNLYWYRRVMGKEIKFLLHFVKESKQDESGMPNNRFLAERTGGTYSTLKVQPAELEDSGVYFCASSQQGGRSPLHFGNGTRLTVT.

This rearrangement joins TRBV6-5 to TRBJ2-3; weak D call: TRBD2 (6 bases). From germline, CDR1 is MNHEY and CDR2 SVGAGI. Trimming left V 8 bases short and J 3 bases short, with 9 bases between. CDR3 length equals 12 residues. The CDR3 here is CASARDTDTQYF. DNA for the CDR3: TGTGCCAGCGCGCGGGATACAGATACGCAGTATTTT.

The gene calls are TRBV9 and TRBJ2-7; tentatively, D is TRBD1 (6 bases). Per the germline V gene, CDR1 is SGDLS and CDR2 is YYNGEE. The V end was cut by 4 bases, the J end by 2 bases, with 16 bases between. The CDR3 sequence is 15 residues long. In DNA form, the CDR3 reads TGTGCCAGCAGCCCAGCAGGGGCCGTGACCTACGAGCAGTACTTC. Translated, it gives CASSPAGAVTYEQYF. Full variable domain (remainder filled in from reference TRBV9 and TRBJ2-7): DSGVTQTPKHLITATGQRVTLRCSPRSGDLSVYWYQQSLDQGLQFLIQYYNGEERAKGNILERFSAQQFPDLHSELNLSSLELGDSALYFCASSPAGAVTYEQYFGPGTRLTVT.

The chain recombines TRBV28 with TRBJ1-2; 11 nucleotides line up with TRBD1. V dropped 6 bases and J dropped 6; count of bases not matched to a gene: 6. The CDR3 loop spans 14 amino acids. Germline CDR1 MDHEN, CDR2 SYDVKM. The CDR3 DNA reads as TGTGCCAGCAGGGGTGGACAGGGGGCGGATGGCTACACCTTC. This codes for CASRGGQGADGYTF.

The V gene is TRBV7-9, the J gene TRBJ1-5; 7 bases map to TRBD1. The germline CDR1 and CDR2 sequences are SEHNR and FQNEAQ (reference sequence). V trimming: 5 bases; J trimming: 6 bases; junction bases outside the gene matches: 4. This CDR3 contains 13 residues. The CDR3, as DNA: TGTGCCAGCAGCCAGGGGGGGGTTCAGCCCCAGCATTTT. It translates to CASSQGGVQPQHF.

The chain employs TRBV2 and TRBJ2-3; a possible D gene is TRBD2 (5 bases). Germline loops: CDR1 SNHLY, CDR2 FYNNEI. V lost 7 bases, J lost 1 base, and 12 bases lay in between. CDR3 length equals 14 residues. CDR3: CASTLGSGTDTQYF. DNA of the CDR3: TGTGCCAGCACCCTAGGGAGCGGCACAGATACGCAGTATTTT.

The J gene is TRBJ1-1, the V gene TRBV5-4; D may be TRBD1 (6 bases). There are 17 residues in the CDR3. Germline-derived CDR1 and CDR2 are SGHNT and YYREEE (reference sequence). V was shortened by 3 bases and J by 0 bases, with 18 bases between the two germline ends. The CDR3 protein is CASSSGSVGGLNTEAFF. The CDR3 coding sequence is TGTGCCAGCAGCTCCGGGTCTGTGGGGGGCTTGAACACTGAAGCTTTCTTT.